The 10 T cell receptor beta chains listed next were all sequenced from one sample in a study of spatial heterogeneity in lung cancer (dated by TCRdb to between 2018 and 2021). Library preparation was by 5' RACE. The instrument given in TCRdb is NextSeq 500. TCRdb reprocessing: public reads trimmed at Q25 with fastp, clones called with MiXCR, in-frame beta chains kept. Every entry covers one CDR3 protein and lists the most common genes and DNA from its rows. This sample lists about 87,000 distinct CDR3 sequences; roughly 19% were detected once. The ten largest clones capture 21% of the sample. What this sample's time point label stands for: blood at routine non-recurrence follow-up after resection. Specimen: PBMCs, collected at follow-up. Receptor source: a male donor with early-stage non-small cell lung cancer.

This clonotype was detected only a few times. The V gene is TRBV5-5, the J gene TRBJ2-1; 12 bases agree with TRBD1. The CDR3 has 19 amino acids. CDR1 SGHKS and CDR2 YYEKEE come from the germline V gene (reference sequence). V lost 3 bases, J lost 8 bases, and 18 bases stayed unmatched. The CDR3 loop reads CASSSVVPRDRGRKDEQFF. The CDR3 DNA reads TGTGCCAGCAGCTCGGTTGTACCCCGGGACAGGGGGCGGAAGGATGAGCAGTTCTTC.

This clonotype was recorded many times. The chain has TRBV7-8 and TRBJ2-7; no reliable D call. The CDR3 is made up of 11 amino acids. CDR1 SGHVS and CDR2 FQNEAQ come from the germline V gene. The V end lost 5 bases, the J end lost 3 bases, and 5 bases lay between the germline ends. The CDR3 nucleotides read TGTGCCAGCAGCCCCCGCTACGAGCAGTACTTC. It yields the protein CASSPRYEQYF. The whole variable domain, remainder taken from reference TRBV7-8 and TRBJ2-7, is GAGVSQSPRYKVAKRGQDVALRCDPISGHVSLFWYQQALGQGPEFLTYFQNEAQLDKSGLPSDRFFAERPEGSVSTLKIQRTQQEDSAVYLCASSPRYEQYFGPGTRLTVT.

This clonotype came up a few times. The chain uses TRBV5-6 and TRBJ1-1, with unresolved D. Trimming pared 0 bases from V and 4 bases from J, leaving 16 bases between. This CDR3 contains 16 residues. CDR1 is SGHDT, CDR2 YYEEEE, per germline. The CDR3 DNA is TGTGCCAGCAGCTTGGCCAACGCCCAAAGCGGCACTGAAGCTTTCTTT. It is translated as CASSLANAQSGTEAFF.

This clonotype was seen only a few times. This sequence joins TRBV6-2 or TRBV6-3 and TRBJ1-6, with D possibly TRBD1 on 5 matching bases. V was pared by 6 bases and J by 0 bases, with 9 bases between. The CDR3 is made up of 15 amino acids. From germline, CDR1 is MNHEY and CDR2 SVGEGT. This CDR3 is CASRDSSSYNSPLHF. The CDR3 coding sequence is TGTGCCAGCAGAGACAGCAGCTCCTATAATTCACCCCTCCACTTT.

This clonotype was detected a few times. This chain connects TRBV29-1 to TRBJ1-2, with D maybe TRBD1 (5 bases). The CDR3 length is 11 residues. Looked up from germline, CDR1 is SQVTM and CDR2 is ANQGSEA. V lost 3 bases to trimming and J lost 7 bases, with 9 bases between them. The CDR3, as DNA: TGCAGCGTTGATGGGACGTCTGGCTACACCTTC. Protein sequence: CSVDGTSGYTF.

As DNA, the CDR3 is TGCAGTGCTAGAAGGGACAGGCTACACTATGGCTACACCTTC. Translation gives CSARRDRLHYGYTF. This chain connects TRBV20-1 to TRBJ1-2; 8 bases fit TRBD1. The CDR3 runs to 14 residues. V was clipped by 2 bases and J by 3 bases; unmatched bases: 5. Germline lookup yields CDR1 DFQATT and CDR2 SNEGSKA (reference sequence).

For the CDR3, the DNA is TGTGCCAGCAGCCGATGGGTTCGACAGAGCCACGAGCAGTACTTC. It is translated as CASSRWVRQSHEQYF. The chain couples TRBV6-2 or TRBV6-3 to TRBJ2-7, with a tentative D call TRBD1 (5 bases). Germline V CDR1 and CDR2: MNHEY, SVGEGT. V was pared by 6 bases and J by 5 bases, with 20 bases between. This CDR3 comprises 15 residues.

This clonotype was picked up a small number of times. The rearrangement links TRBV3-1 to TRBJ1-1; TRBD1 agrees at 11 bases. This CDR3 region has 16 residues. In germline, CDR1 is LGHDT, CDR2 YNNKEL (reference sequence). J was trimmed by 6 bases and V by 4 bases; bases with no gene match: 10. CDR3 nucleotides: TGTGCCAGCAGCCTTGGGACAGGGGGTATGCGGGCTGAAGCTTTCTTT. Protein sequence: CASSLGTGGMRAEAFF. Filled out from reference TRBV3-1 and TRBJ1-1, the complete variable domain reads DTAVSQTPKYLVTQMGNDKSIKCEQNLGHDTMYWYKQDSKKFLKIMFSYNNKELIINETVPNRFSPKSPDKAHLNLHINSLELGDSAVYFCASSLGTGGMRAEAFFGQGTRLTVV.

V is TRBV20-1 and J is TRBJ1-3; D gene unclear. In germline, CDR1 is DFQATT, CDR2 SNEGSKA (reference sequence). CDR3 length: 13 amino acids. The germline V and J ends were trimmed by 2 bases and 0 bases, with 5 bases remaining between them. This chain's CDR3 is CSARSGSGNTIYF. CDR3 coding DNA: TGCAGTGCTAGATCAGGCTCTGGAAACACCATATATTTT.

The genes are TRBV6-5 and TRBJ1-6; possibly TRBD1 for D (5 bases). CDR1 and CDR2 (germline): MNHEY, SVGAGI. The CDR3 is 18 residues long. V was shortened by 6 bases and J by 9 bases, with 27 bases between the two germline ends. The CDR3 is CASSRPPDTLKKASPLHF. Here the CDR3 DNA reads TGTGCCAGCAGCCGTCCACCGGACACCCTTAAAAAGGCTTCACCCCTCCACTTT.